The 4 T cell receptor beta chains below all came from one sample that was sequenced in a study of long-term antiretroviral therapy in people with HIV. Investigators performed immunoSEQ version v3.0 at survey level. TCRdb keeps only in-frame clones here, not all; method: immunoSEQ multiplex PCR. The profile covers about 22,000 clones, with around four fifths appearing a single time and 3.5% to 5% taken by the ten largest. The sample in question was unsorted PBMCs, obtained approximately 6.2 years after starting antiretroviral therapy. These receptors were obtained from a man aged 25-45 years with HIV.

The gene calls are TRBV2 and TRBJ2-7, with D maybe TRBD2 (6 bases). This CDR3 is built from 15 residues. V lost 1 base to trimming and J lost 6 bases, with 16 bases between them. CDR1 is SNHLY, CDR2 FYNNEI, per germline. CDR3 coding DNA: TGTGCCAGCAGTGAAGGGGCCCGGAGGGGCCCCGAGCAGTACTTC. Encoded protein: CASSEGARRGPEQYF. Supplemented by reference TRBV2 and TRBJ2-7, the full variable domain reads EPEVTQTPSHQVTQMGQEVILRCVPISNHLYFYWYRQILGQKVEFLVSFYNNEISEKSEIFDDQFSVERPDGSNFTLKIRSTKLEDSAMYFCASSEGARRGPEQYFGPGTRLTVT.

The rearrangement joins TRBV10-3 to TRBJ2-1; 10 bases fit TRBD2. CDR3 length: 16 amino acids. The germline V gene encodes CDR1 ENHRY and CDR2 SYGVKD. V lost 4 bases, J lost 0 bases, and 3 bases stayed unmatched. CDR3 in amino acids: CAISGSGGSSYNEQFF. The CDR3 region has the DNA TGTGCCATCAGTGGTAGCGGGGGGAGCTCCTACAATGAGCAGTTCTTC.

V usage is TRBV7-2 and J usage is TRBJ1-6; weak D call: TRBD1 (6 bases). V shed 4 bases and J shed 4 bases, with 11 bases lying between them. Germline values: CDR1 SGHTA, CDR2 FQGNSA. The CDR3 is 15 residues long. This CDR3 reads CASSYRTDYNSPLHF. The CDR3 nucleotides read TGTGCCAGCAGCTACCGGACAGATTATAATTCACCCCTCCACTTT. Variable domain in full (rest from reference TRBV7-2 and TRBJ1-6): GAGVSQSPSNKVTEKGKDVELRCDPISGHTALYWYRQSLGQGLEFLIYFQGNSAPDKSGLPSDRFSAERTGGSVSTLTIQRTQQEDSAVYLCASSYRTDYNSPLHFGNGTRLTVT.

This chain joins TRBV6-5 and TRBJ1-1; no definite D call. The CDR3 covers 13 residues. V dropped 0 bases and J dropped 8 bases, with 10 bases sitting between them. Germline V gives CDR1 MNHEY, CDR2 SVGAGI. CDR3 region: CASSYSAGSEAFF. The CDR3 DNA sequence: TGTGCCAGCAGTTACTCGGCAGGATCCGAAGCTTTCTTT.